These 20 T cell receptor beta chains were all obtained from the same sample, sequenced in a study of blood T cell repertoires in COVID-19. Clones were read by immunoSEQ multiplex PCR, and TCRdb kept only the in-frame ones, dropping some. The top ten hold around 3% of the sample, which has about 400,000 clones, around 84% seen once. The sequencing sample was made of peripheral blood. The source is a human donor in a cohort sampled during active COVID-19.

The chain employs TRBV6-2 or TRBV6-3 and TRBJ2-1, with 7 positions matching TRBD2. Germline V gives CDR1 MNHEY, CDR2 SVGEGT. The CDR3 runs to 17 residues. The J segment lost 4 bases and the V segment lost 4 bases, leaving 13 bases of the junction unmatched. CDR3 sequence: CASSSPGASGPYNEQFF. Written as DNA, the CDR3 is TGTGCCAGCAGTTCCCCCGGGGCTAGCGGACCTTACAATGAGCAGTTCTTC.

This chain links TRBV28 with TRBJ2-5, with unresolved D. The V end lost 1 base, the J end lost 2 bases, and 8 bases lay between the germline ends. Germline-derived CDR1 and CDR2 are MDHEN and SYDVKM. The CDR3 sequence is 14 residues long. The CDR3 here is CASSLSARQETQYF. As DNA, the CDR3 is TGTGCCAGCAGTTTATCTGCCAGGCAAGAGACCCAGTACTTC.

About this clone itself: Other DNA sequences in the same sample also yield this CDR3. This chain uses TRBV27 with TRBJ2-3; perhaps TRBD2 as D (5 bases). V was trimmed by 3 bases and J by 6 bases, leaving 7 bases between them. The CDR3 covers 12 residues. Germline V gene data show CDR1 as MNHEY and CDR2 as SMNVEV (reference sequence). CDR3 in amino acids: CASSLGGDTQYF. The DNA for the CDR3 is TGTGCCAGCAGTTTGGGCGGGGATACGCAGTATTTT.

The chain uses TRBV7-8 and TRBJ2-1; 10 nucleotides line up with TRBD2. Trimming removed 1 base from V and 9 bases from J; junction bases left unmatched: 9. CDR1 is SGHVS and CDR2 is FQNEAQ in the germline V gene. The CDR3 spans 16 residues. CDR3 in DNA: TGTGCCAGCAGCTTAGTGGGACTAGCGCCAGGGGGTGAGCAGTTCTTC. It encodes CASSLVGLAPGGEQFF.

This chain joins TRBV9 and TRBJ2-7; 14 bases map to TRBD2. The CDR3 has 15 residues. In germline, CDR1 is SGDLS, CDR2 YYNGEE. Losses at the gene ends were 2 bases for V and 5 bases for J; bases not matched to a gene: 3. DNA for the CDR3: TGTGCCAGCAGCGTGGGACTAGCGGGGGCCGACGAGCAGTACTTC. This encodes CASSVGLAGADEQYF. Supplemented by reference TRBV9 and TRBJ2-7, the full variable domain reads DSGVTQTPKHLITATGQRVTLRCSPRSGDLSVYWYQQSLDQGLQFLIQYYNGEERAKGNILERFSAQQFPDLHSELNLSSLELGDSALYFCASSVGLAGADEQYFGPGTRLTVT.

This rearrangement joins TRBV27 to TRBJ2-1, with D perhaps matching TRBD1 (6 bases). Germline values: CDR1 MNHEY, CDR2 SMNVEV (reference sequence). The V end lost 3 bases, the J end lost 11 bases, and 14 bases lay between the germline ends. CDR3 length equals 13 residues. CDR3 residues: CASSFSQQGKQFF. For the CDR3, the DNA is TGTGCCAGCAGTTTTAGCCAGCAGGGGAAGCAGTTCTTC.

This clone was counted a few times. The chain combines TRBV18 with TRBJ2-3; TRBD2 is a possible D gene (6 bases). From germline, CDR1 is KGHSH and CDR2 LQKENI. The CDR3 covers 12 residues. V lost 2 bases and J 9 bases, leaving 9 bases between the germline ends. The CDR3 bases are TGTGCCAGCTCACCAAAAGCGGGCACGCAGTATTTT. Its translation: CASSPKAGTQYF. The variable domain in full, completed from reference TRBV18 and TRBJ2-3, reads NAGVMQNPRHLVRRRGQEARLRCSPMKGHSHVYWYRQLPEEGLKFMVYLQKENIIDESGMPKERFSAEFPKEGPSILRIQQVVRGDSAAYFCASSPKAGTQYFGPGTRLTVL.

This clone was recorded once. The chain joins TRBV5-1 to TRBJ1-3, with 8 bases lining up with TRBD1. Germline V gene sequence: CDR1 SGHRS, CDR2 YFSETQ. The CDR3 sequence is 16 residues long. Trimming at V came to 0 bases and at J to 2 bases, leaving 4 bases not matched to a gene. The CDR3 sequence is CASSLGTGRTGNTIYF. CDR3 in DNA: TGCGCCAGCAGCTTGGGGACAGGGAGGACTGGAAACACCATATATTTT.

The chain links TRBV7-3 to TRBJ2-7, with TRBD2 identical over 7 bases. Germline trimming cut 2 bases from V and 5 bases from J; bases unmatched to any gene: 6. The CDR3 is 14 amino acids. Germline V gives CDR1 SGHTA, CDR2 FQGTGA. In DNA, the CDR3 is TGTGCCAGCAGCTTACTGGGGGGGTCCAACGAGCAGTACTTC. Translation: CASSLLGGSNEQYF.

The table lists this clone with a count of one. The chain couples TRBV7-6 to TRBJ2-1; 13 bases match TRBD2. This CDR3 region has 17 residues. The J segment lost 8 bases and the V segment lost 1 base, leaving 8 bases of the junction unmatched. Germline assignment: CDR1 SGHVS and CDR2 FNYEAQ. The CDR3 nucleotides are TGTGCCAGCAGCTTAGAAACCCGGACTAGCGGGGGCGATGAGCAGTTCTTC. This translates into CASSLETRTSGGDEQFF.

V usage is TRBV14 and J usage is TRBJ1-2, with D perhaps matching TRBD1 (6 bases). CDR1 is SGHDN and CDR2 is FVKESK in the germline V gene. The ends were cut back, 2 bases at V and 8 bases at J, with 15 bases in the middle. CDR3 length: 14 amino acids. The chain's CDR3 is CASSQWAGERGYTF. CDR3 coding DNA: TGTGCCAGCAGCCAATGGGCAGGGGAAAGAGGCTACACCTTC. Full variable domain (missing parts from reference TRBV14 and TRBJ1-2): EAGVTQFPSHSVIEKGQTVTLRCDPISGHDNLYWYRRVMGKEIKFLLHFVKESKQDESGMPNNRFLAERTGGTYSTLKVQPAELEDSGVYFCASSQWAGERGYTFGSGTRLTVV.

This chain links TRBV9 with TRBJ1-4; D is perhaps TRBD1 (5 bases). Deletions cut 1 base from V and 6 bases from J, with 10 bases between. This CDR3 spans 14 amino acids. Germline V CDR1 and CDR2: SGDLS, YYNGEE. CDR3 protein: CASSVKGLDEKLFF. The CDR3 DNA reads TGTGCCAGCAGCGTAAAGGGGCTAGATGAAAAACTGTTTTTT.

The J gene is TRBJ2-7, the V gene TRBV5-1, with 7 bases identical to TRBD1. Germline CDR1 SGHRS, CDR2 YFSETQ. The CDR3 length is 17 residues. After removal of 5 bases from V and 0 bases from J, the junction contained 14 bases not matched to a gene. The CDR3 sequence is CASRPDRVRFSSYEQYF. CDR3 DNA: TGCGCCAGCAGACCTGACAGGGTCCGCTTTAGCTCCTACGAGCAGTACTTC.

The chain uses TRBV7-2 and TRBJ2-5, with D possibly being TRBD2 (5 bases). V lost 1 base, J lost 5 bases, and 11 bases lay in between. The CDR3 sequence is 14 residues long. Germline CDR1 and CDR2: SGHTA and FQGNSA. The CDR3, as DNA: TGTGCCAGCAGCTTAGTCCTAGCCGGGGAGACCCAGTACTTC. This sequence encodes CASSLVLAGETQYF.

The J gene is TRBJ2-7, the V gene TRBV7-8, with D perhaps matching TRBD1 (5 bases). The CDR3 has 16 residues. The V gene's germline CDR1 is SGHVS and CDR2 FQNEAQ. V was clipped by 3 bases and J by 7 bases, with 22 bases between them. The CDR3 coding sequence is TGTGCCAGCAGCTTGAACAGGCTCCCCACTTTGAGGGAGCAGTACTTC. Translated: CASSLNRLPTLREQYF.

The sample holds one count of this clone. The V and J genes are TRBV9 and TRBJ2-1, with TRBD2 matching 7 bases. V shed 3 bases and J 7 bases; nucleotides not matched to a gene: 10. This CDR3 region has 15 residues. CDR1 is SGDLS and CDR2 is YYNGEE in the germline V gene. In DNA, the CDR3 is TGTGCCAGCAGCGAAGGTCTGAGCGGGAAGAATGAGCAGTTCTTC. It codes for CASSEGLSGKNEQFF.

The gene calls are TRBV6-2 or TRBV6-3 and TRBJ2-3, with a possible D match to TRBD2 (7 bases). CDR3 size: 14 residues. Trimming removed 8 bases from V and 4 bases from J, with 16 bases in between. Germline V gene data show CDR1 as MNHEY and CDR2 as SVGEGT. CDR3 region: CASGQGGESDTQYF. The CDR3 DNA follows: TGTGCCAGCGGCCAAGGGGGGGAGTCAGATACGCAGTATTTT.

CDR3 nucleotides: TGTGCCAGTAGTATGGGTGGGCCATCTCAGAATATCAATCAGCCCCAGCATTTT. Amino acid sequence: CASSMGGPSQNINQPQHF. V gene TRBV19 combines with J gene TRBJ1-5, with unresolved D. Germline V gene sequence: CDR1 LNHDA, CDR2 SQIVND (reference sequence). Trimming stripped 3 bases from V and 3 bases from J, with 21 bases between. The CDR3 consists of 18 residues.

The chain recombines TRBV27 with TRBJ1-2; 7 bases align to TRBD1. The trim removed 5 bases at V and 3 bases at J, leaving 9 bases unmatched. Germline lookup yields CDR1 MNHEY and CDR2 SMNVEV (reference sequence). This CDR3 region has 15 residues. The CDR3 reads CASSPSDRTYYGYTF. As DNA, the CDR3 is TGTGCCAGCAGTCCGTCGGACAGGACCTACTATGGCTACACCTTC.

The chain uses TRBV12-3 or TRBV12-4 and TRBJ1-6; TRBD1 agrees at 7 bases. Germline trimming cut 5 bases from V and 6 bases from J; bases unmatched to any gene: 1. CDR3 size: 13 residues. CDR3 DNA sequence: TGTGCCAGCAGTGGGACAGCTAATTCACCCCTCCACTTT. This gives the protein CASSGTANSPLHF.